A single sample is the source of the 19 T cell receptor beta chains below, sequenced in a study of cytomegalovirus exposure and HLA in healthy donors. The data were produced by immunoSEQ multiplex PCR, yet TCRdb's version contains in-frame clones alone and is incomplete. The sample has 75,000 to 100,000 clones, 96% seen once. Sample: PBMCs. All receptors derive from a man between 18 and 35 years old in good health and CMV-seronegative.

This clone was seen a single time. The V gene is TRBV27, the J gene TRBJ2-1; 14 bases align to TRBD2. V was pared by 5 bases and J by 6 bases, with 6 bases of the junction left unmatched. CDR3 length equals 16 residues. The V gene's germline CDR1 is MNHEY and CDR2 SMNVEV (reference sequence). The chain's CDR3 is CASSPGLAGGANEQFF. DNA for the CDR3: TGTGCCAGCAGTCCCGGACTAGCGGGAGGTGCCAATGAGCAGTTCTTC.

The V gene is TRBV27, the J gene TRBJ2-7; a weak D match, TRBD1 (5 bases). Germline lookup yields CDR1 MNHEY and CDR2 SMNVEV (reference sequence). Trimming cost V 0 bases and J 1 base, with 16 bases left between them. The CDR3 is 17 residues long. CDR3 DNA: TGTGCCAGCAGTTTATCGAAGGGCAGGACAAGTTCCTACGAGCAGTACTTC. As protein: CASSLSKGRTSSYEQYF.

The rearrangement uses TRBV2 and TRBJ1-1, with D uncertain. The CDR3 consists of 17 residues. V lost 3 bases to trimming and J lost 1 base, with 18 bases between them. Germline V CDR1 and CDR2: SNHLY, FYNNEI. CDR3 sequence: CASSERINSAQNTEAFF. CDR3 in DNA: TGTGCCAGCAGTGAGCGAATCAACTCCGCGCAGAACACTGAAGCTTTCTTT.

This sequence joins TRBV25-1 and TRBJ2-2; possible D gene TRBD2, 6 bases. Deletions cut 1 base from V and 1 base from J, with 10 bases between. The germline V gene has CDR1 MGHDK and CDR2 SYGVNS. The CDR3 has 16 residues. As DNA, the CDR3 is TGTGCCAGCAGTGAATTCACCGGGGGGAACACCGGGGAGCTGTTTTTT. It specifies CASSEFTGGNTGELFF.

The chain uses TRBV5-1 and TRBJ2-2; TRBD1 matches 10 bases. CDR1 and CDR2 (germline): SGHRS, YFSETQ. The CDR3 extends over 16 amino acids. V lost 7 bases and J lost 3; bases outside the gene matches: 9. CDR3 amino acids: CASCPPGTGDTGELFF. In nucleotides, the CDR3 is TGCGCCAGCTGCCCCCCCGGGACAGGGGACACCGGGGAGCTGTTTTTT.

The gene calls are TRBV15 and TRBJ1-5; TRBD1 aligns across 8 bases. With V trimmed by 1 base and J by 4 bases, 6 bases remained unmatched. The CDR3 sequence is 16 residues long. Germline assignment: CDR1 LNHNV and CDR2 YYDKDF (reference sequence). The CDR3 bases are TGTGCCACCAGCAGAGTTGTAAGGACAGGGAATCAGCCCCAGCATTTT. Its translation is CATSRVVRTGNQPQHF.

The rearrangement joins TRBV4-3 to TRBJ1-4; D call uncertain. CDR3 length: 15 amino acids. V was clipped by 0 bases and J by 0 bases, with 5 bases between them. Germline loops: CDR1 LGHNA, CDR2 YSLEER. CDR3 nucleotides: TGCGCCAGCAGCCAAGATATCGCAACTAATGAAAAACTGTTTTTT. As protein: CASSQDIATNEKLFF.

V usage is TRBV9 and J usage is TRBJ2-1; maybe TRBD2 (6 bases). The V end lost 0 bases, the J end lost 3 bases, and 10 bases lay between the germline ends. The CDR3 totals 15 residues. The germline V gene has CDR1 SGDLS and CDR2 YYNGEE. CDR3 coding DNA: TGTGCCAGCAGCGTAGGGGGGAGGAACTACAATGAGCAGTTCTTC. Encoded protein: CASSVGGRNYNEQFF.

The V gene is TRBV6-6, the J gene TRBJ2-7; 7 nucleotides agree with TRBD1. The CDR3 has 15 amino acids. Germline lookup yields CDR1 MNHNY and CDR2 SVGAGI (reference sequence). The J segment lost 6 bases and the V segment lost 9 bases, leaving 17 bases of the junction unmatched. As DNA, the CDR3 is TGTGCCAGGGGACAGAGATTGTCGCTGTGGTGCGAGCAGTACTTC. Amino acids: CARGQRLSLWCEQYF.

Here the CDR3 reads CASSRQDSYEQYF. The CDR3 DNA reads as TGTGCCAGCAGCAGACAGGACTCCTACGAGCAGTACTTC. The genes are TRBV9 and TRBJ2-7; TRBD1 might be the D (6 bases). This CDR3 is built from 13 residues. The V end was cut by 4 bases, the J end by 0 bases, with 8 bases between. Germline-derived CDR1 and CDR2 are SGDLS and YYNGEE.

The chain has TRBV9 and TRBJ2-1; 7 bases are shared with TRBD2. The germline CDR1 and CDR2 sequences are SGDLS and YYNGEE. CDR3 length equals 12 residues. J lost 8 bases, V lost 6 bases, and 5 bases had no gene match. CDR3 nucleotide sequence: TGTGCCAGCAATAAAGGGAGGGATGAGCAGTTCTTC. Encoded protein: CASNKGRDEQFF.

The V gene is TRBV28, the J gene TRBJ1-4, with a weak D call TRBD1 (5 bases). V was pared by 2 bases and J by 8 bases, with 15 bases between. The V gene's germline CDR1 is MDHEN and CDR2 SYDVKM. The CDR3 runs 15 residues. The CDR3, as DNA: TGTGCCAGCAGTTTAGTCTCAGGCGGGGCCGAAAAACTGTTTTTT. It specifies CASSLVSGGAEKLFF.

CDR3 DNA: TGTGCCAGCAGCTTAGGGACAGGGAAGAACACTGAAGCTTTCTTT. This gives the protein CASSLGTGKNTEAFF. This rearrangement joins TRBV7-9 to TRBJ1-1; TRBD1 matches at 8 bases. Unmatched junction bases numbered 2, after V lost 1 base and J lost 1 base. The CDR3 runs to 15 residues. Germline CDR1 SEHNR, CDR2 FQNEAQ (reference sequence).

The chain joins TRBV18 to TRBJ2-3; 8 bases are shared with TRBD1. Germline V gives CDR1 KGHSH, CDR2 LQKENI. CDR3 length: 15 amino acids. Losses at the gene ends were 2 bases for V and 1 base for J; bases not matched to a gene: 2. The DNA for the CDR3 is TGTGCCAGCTCACCATGGGGACAGGGCACAGATACGCAGTATTTT. The encoded protein is CASSPWGQGTDTQYF.

The genes are TRBV11-2 and TRBJ2-5; TRBD2 might be the D (5 bases). This CDR3 is 16 amino acids long. Deletions cut 5 bases from V and 1 base from J, with 17 bases between. Germline V lookup: CDR1 SGHAT, CDR2 FQNNGV. Here the CDR3 reads CASSLGSGRGQETQYF. The CDR3 DNA sequence: TGTGCCAGCAGCCTAGGATCGGGTCGGGGCCAAGAGACCCAGTACTTC.

The genes are TRBV29-1 and TRBJ1-1; D perhaps matches TRBD1 (5 bases). The V end lost 7 bases, the J end lost 2 bases, and 14 bases lay between the germline ends. CDR3 size: 13 residues. The germline CDR1 and CDR2 sequences are SQVTM and ANQGSEA. The CDR3 nucleotides are TGCAGCGCAGCGACAGATCTCAACACTGAAGCTTTCTTT. Protein sequence: CSAATDLNTEAFF.

The rearrangement joins TRBV19 to TRBJ2-7, with 7 nucleotides matching TRBD1. The J segment lost 1 base and the V segment lost 2 bases, leaving 8 bases of the junction unmatched. The CDR3 sequence is 16 residues long. CDR1 and CDR2 (germline): LNHDA, SQIVND (reference sequence). This CDR3 reads CASSIRLRDRSYEQYF. The CDR3 nucleotides are TGTGCCAGTAGTATAAGATTGAGGGACAGATCCTACGAGCAGTACTTC.

The chain carries TRBV15 and TRBJ1-1; 7 bases align to TRBD1. Per the germline V gene, CDR1 is LNHNV and CDR2 is YYDKDF (reference sequence). The CDR3 has 19 residues. The ends lost 9 bases at V and 0 bases at J; junction bases unmatched: 22. The CDR3 DNA reads as TGTGCCACGCGCTTGCCATTAGGGGCAGGGGGGACACTGAACACTGAAGCTTTCTTT. Protein: CATRLPLGAGGTLNTEAFF.

The genes are TRBV4-1 and TRBJ1-1; 12 nucleotides match TRBD1. Looked up from germline, CDR1 is MGHRA and CDR2 is YSYEKL. Losses at the gene ends were 0 bases for V and 1 base for J; bases not matched to a gene: 6. The CDR3 is 18 amino acids. The CDR3 DNA reads TGCGCCAGCAGCCAAGATGGGACAGGGGGCTTTGAGAACACTGAAGCTTTCTTT. As protein: CASSQDGTGGFENTEAFF.